This T cell receptor beta chain was documented in a study of blood T cell repertoires in COVID-19. Across the whole study: The United States, Italy and Spain provided the acute and convalescent COVID-19 samples. Sources were T cells, B-cell-depleted T cells, or PBMCs; the material itself was cDNA or gDNA.

CDR1 is SGHTA, CDR2 FQGNSA, per germline. CDR3 length: 13 residues. The ends lost 0 bases at V and 15 bases at J; junction bases unmatched: 8. Original handling: Nucleated cell number was recorded as an estimate derived from reference gene primer amplification. TCRdb keeps only in-frame clones here, not all; method: immunoSEQ multiplex PCR. The DNA gave D and trimming, while V, J and clone size come from that table. The table lists 45,000 to 50,000 clones, roughly 90% of them singletons. Sequencing was carried out using peripheral blood. The sequence was collected from a human donor in a cohort sampled during active COVID-19. The rearrangement links TRBV7-2 to TRBJ2-1; 7 nucleotides agree with TRBD2. CDR3 DNA sequence: TGTGCCAGCAGCTTAGCGGGCGTGACTAGCTCGTTCTTC. Translation: CASSLAGVTSSFF.